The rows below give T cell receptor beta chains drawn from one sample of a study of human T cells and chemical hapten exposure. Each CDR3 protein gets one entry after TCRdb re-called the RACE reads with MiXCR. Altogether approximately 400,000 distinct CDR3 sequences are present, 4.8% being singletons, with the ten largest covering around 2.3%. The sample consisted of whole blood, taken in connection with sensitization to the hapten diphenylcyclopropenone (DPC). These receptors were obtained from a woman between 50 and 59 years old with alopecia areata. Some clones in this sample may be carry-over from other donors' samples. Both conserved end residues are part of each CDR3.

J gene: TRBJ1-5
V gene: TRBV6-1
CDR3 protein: CASSDRDRGRNQPQHF

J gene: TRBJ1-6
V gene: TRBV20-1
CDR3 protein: CSAFNLALHF

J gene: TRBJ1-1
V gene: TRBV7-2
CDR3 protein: CASSRRAGSLSGNTEAFF

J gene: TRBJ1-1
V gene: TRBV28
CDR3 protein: CASSLPNWEIRARNTEAFF

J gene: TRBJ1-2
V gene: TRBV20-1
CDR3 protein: CSAKLPYGYTF

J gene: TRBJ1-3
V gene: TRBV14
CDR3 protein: CASSQVAGRGNTIYF

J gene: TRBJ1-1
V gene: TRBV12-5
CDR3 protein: CASGPLGQEAFF

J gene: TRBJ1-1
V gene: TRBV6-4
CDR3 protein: CATWARGTEAFF

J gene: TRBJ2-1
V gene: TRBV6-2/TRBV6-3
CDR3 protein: CASSYSWGALNEQFF

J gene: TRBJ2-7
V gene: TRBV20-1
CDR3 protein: CSILNRDEQYF

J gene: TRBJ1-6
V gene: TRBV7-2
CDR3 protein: CASSSGPGDNSPLHF

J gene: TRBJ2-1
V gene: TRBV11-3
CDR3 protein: CASSKTGERGYEQFF

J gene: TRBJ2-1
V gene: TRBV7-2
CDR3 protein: CASSLELGEQFF

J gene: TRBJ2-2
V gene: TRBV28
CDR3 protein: CASSHQGFRDTGELFF

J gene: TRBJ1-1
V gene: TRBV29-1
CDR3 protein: CSVRTRDTMNTEAFF

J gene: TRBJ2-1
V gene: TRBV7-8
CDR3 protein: CASSPLGGQFF

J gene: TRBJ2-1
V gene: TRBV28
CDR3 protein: CASSLVGAGQFF

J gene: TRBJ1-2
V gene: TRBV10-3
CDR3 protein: CAITLDRVYGYTF

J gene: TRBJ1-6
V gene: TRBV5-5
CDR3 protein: CASSLSSGPYALPSLHF

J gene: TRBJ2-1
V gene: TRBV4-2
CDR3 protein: CASSQDPSGGRTEQFF

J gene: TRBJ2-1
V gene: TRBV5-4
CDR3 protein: CASSAGSHPNEQFF

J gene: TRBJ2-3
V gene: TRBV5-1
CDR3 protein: CASSFEAGGTVTSYTQYF

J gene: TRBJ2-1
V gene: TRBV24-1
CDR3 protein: CATSDLTSTYNEQFF

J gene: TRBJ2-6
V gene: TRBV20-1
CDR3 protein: CSALQGGSGANVLTF

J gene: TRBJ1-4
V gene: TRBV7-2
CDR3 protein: CASSLAGLGNEKLFF

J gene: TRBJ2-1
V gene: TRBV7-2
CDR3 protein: CATSGDREFYNEQFF

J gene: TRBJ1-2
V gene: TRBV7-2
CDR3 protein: CASSLDRVNYGYTF

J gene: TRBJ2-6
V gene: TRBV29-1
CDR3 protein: CSVRISGANVLTF

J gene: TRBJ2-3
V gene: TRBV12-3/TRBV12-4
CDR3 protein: CASTQEEGLEYF

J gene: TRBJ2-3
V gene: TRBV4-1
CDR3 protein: CASSPPGLLDTQYF

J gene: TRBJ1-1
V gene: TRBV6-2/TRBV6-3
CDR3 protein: CASSYLRDRKEAFF

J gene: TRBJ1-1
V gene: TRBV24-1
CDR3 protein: CATSDLLGGVGAFF

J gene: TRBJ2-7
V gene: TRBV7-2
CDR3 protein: CASSLILRPYEQYF

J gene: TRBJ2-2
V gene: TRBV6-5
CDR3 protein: CASRVPTGDTGELFF

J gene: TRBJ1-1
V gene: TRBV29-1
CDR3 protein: CSVAFSGRYRTEAFF

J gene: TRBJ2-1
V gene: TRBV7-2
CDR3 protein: CASSLASGDNEQFF

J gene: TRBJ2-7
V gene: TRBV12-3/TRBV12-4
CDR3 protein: CASSPGGGGPREQYF

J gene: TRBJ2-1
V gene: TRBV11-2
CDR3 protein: CASSWIAGGPDEQFF

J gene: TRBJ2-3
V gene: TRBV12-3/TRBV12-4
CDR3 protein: CASTGVGSMGQYF

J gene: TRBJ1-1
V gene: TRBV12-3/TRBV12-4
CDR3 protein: CASSLRRQVEAFF

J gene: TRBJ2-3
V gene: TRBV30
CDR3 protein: CAWSRGSADTQYF

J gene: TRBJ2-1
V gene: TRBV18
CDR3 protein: CASSPTTPWGVNEQFF

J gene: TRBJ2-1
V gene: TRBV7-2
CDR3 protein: CASSLGIGGGWQFF

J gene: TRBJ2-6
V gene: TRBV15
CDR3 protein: CATGSRKLSSGANVLTF

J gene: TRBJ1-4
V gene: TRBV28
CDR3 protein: CARDKGEKLFF

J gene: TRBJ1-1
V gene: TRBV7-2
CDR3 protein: CASSMAVRGAGTEAFF

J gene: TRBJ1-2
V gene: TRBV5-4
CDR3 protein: CASSQIGSVGGYTF

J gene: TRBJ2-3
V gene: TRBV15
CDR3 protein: CATSGTGDTQYF

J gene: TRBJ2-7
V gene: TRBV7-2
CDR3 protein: CASSPRGAVPPEQYF

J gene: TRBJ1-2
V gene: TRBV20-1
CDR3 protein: CSARVNRGVYGYTF

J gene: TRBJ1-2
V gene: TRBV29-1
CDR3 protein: CSVERQGIYGYTF

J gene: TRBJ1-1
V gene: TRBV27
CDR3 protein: CASKSAGTNTEAFF

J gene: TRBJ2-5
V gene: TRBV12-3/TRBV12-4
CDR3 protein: CASYRSPQETQYF

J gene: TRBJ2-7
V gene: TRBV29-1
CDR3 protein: CSVELAGEDEQYF

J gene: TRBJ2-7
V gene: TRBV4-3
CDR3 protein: CASSQDFAGTSGRYEQYF

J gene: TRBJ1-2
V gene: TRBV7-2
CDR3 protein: CASSSGPTANYGYTF

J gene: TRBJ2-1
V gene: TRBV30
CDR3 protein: CAWSRGLYYNEQFF

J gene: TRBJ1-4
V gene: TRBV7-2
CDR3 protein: CASSYRTGGSTNEKLFF

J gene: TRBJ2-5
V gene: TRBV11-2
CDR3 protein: CASSLVLGGETQYF